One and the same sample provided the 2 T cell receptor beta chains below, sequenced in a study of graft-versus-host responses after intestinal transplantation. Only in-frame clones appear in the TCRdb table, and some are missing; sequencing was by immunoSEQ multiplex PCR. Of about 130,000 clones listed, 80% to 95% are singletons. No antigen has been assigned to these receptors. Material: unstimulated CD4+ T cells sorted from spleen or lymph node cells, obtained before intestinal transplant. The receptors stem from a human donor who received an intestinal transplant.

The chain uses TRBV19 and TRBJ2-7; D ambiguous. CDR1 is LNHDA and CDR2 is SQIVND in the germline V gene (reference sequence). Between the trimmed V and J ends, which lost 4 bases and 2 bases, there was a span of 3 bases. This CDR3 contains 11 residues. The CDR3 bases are TGTGCCAGTAGTACAGCCTACGAGCAGTACTTC. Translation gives CASSTAYEQYF.

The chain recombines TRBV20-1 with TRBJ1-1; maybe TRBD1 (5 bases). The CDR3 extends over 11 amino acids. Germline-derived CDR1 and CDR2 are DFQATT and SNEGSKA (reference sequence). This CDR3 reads CSVQGDAEAFF. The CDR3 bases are TGCAGCGTCCAGGGCGACGCTGAAGCTTTCTTT.